The 10 T cell receptor beta chains below all came from one sample that was sequenced in a study of technical replicates of blood from a few donors. This table comes from immunoSEQ multiplex PCR, and its TCRdb copy is limited to in-frame clones, with some not included. This table holds roughly 76,000 clones, around 94% found once. Input material: T cells isolated from PBMCs. The receptors were gathered from a human donor in good health.

The chain carries TRBV5-1 and TRBJ2-3, with TRBD1 matching over 8 bases. Germline CDR1 reads SGHRS; CDR2 reads YFSETQ. The V gene end was trimmed by 0 bases and the J gene end by 3 bases; junction bases not matched to a gene: 3. CDR3 length: 15 amino acids. The CDR3 DNA is TGCGCCAGCAGCTTGGGACAGGGGCGGACAGATACGCAGTATTTT. Translating it yields CASSLGQGRTDTQYF.

CDR3 sequence (DNA): TGCGCCAGCAGCCAAAGAGGAGGGGTCTCCTACAATGAGCAGTTCTTC. The encoded protein is CASSQRGGVSYNEQFF. This chain uses TRBV4-1 with TRBJ2-1, with D possibly matching TRBD2 (6 bases). The germline V gene has CDR1 MGHRA and CDR2 YSYEKL. This CDR3 contains 16 residues. Trimming stripped 2 bases from V and 0 bases from J, with 11 bases between.

This clone appeared a single time. The chain employs TRBV25-1 and TRBJ1-1, with D tentatively TRBD1 (5 bases). CDR3 length equals 14 residues. CDR1 is MGHDK, CDR2 SYGVNS, per germline. The germline V and J ends were trimmed by 5 bases and 3 bases, with 13 bases remaining between them. Here the CDR3 DNA reads TGTGCCAGCAGTTTTACAGGAGGGGACACTGAAGCTTTCTTT. As protein: CASSFTGGDTEAFF.

The V gene is TRBV27, the J gene TRBJ2-5; 10 nucleotides match TRBD2. Germline-derived CDR1 and CDR2 are MNHEY and SMNVEV (reference sequence). Trimming cost V 4 bases and J 4 bases; bases outside gene matches: 15. The CDR3 extends over 18 amino acids. CDR3 in DNA: TGTGCCAGCAGTTCTAAGTTAGCGGGAGGCCCGGGAGGAGAGACCCAGTACTTC. It encodes CASSSKLAGGPGGETQYF.

This chain links TRBV10-3 with TRBJ2-3, with D possibly being TRBD2 (6 bases). Germline V lookup: CDR1 ENHRY, CDR2 SYGVKD. There are 16 residues in the CDR3. With 0 bases removed from V and 4 bases from J, the gap between germline ends came to 14 bases. The CDR3, as DNA: TGTGCCATCAGTGAGTCGGTGGGAGGAGTGCCAGATACGCAGTATTTT. Translated: CAISESVGGVPDTQYF.

This clone was found once. The chain couples TRBV28 to TRBJ1-5, with TRBD1 as a possible D gene (6 bases). Germline values: CDR1 MDHEN, CDR2 SYDVKM. V lost 2 bases to trimming and J lost 3 bases, with 11 bases between them. The CDR3 length is 15 residues. CDR3 nucleotides: TGTGCCAGCAGTTTACGACAGGCCCTCAATCAGCCCCAGCATTTT. It specifies CASSLRQALNQPQHF.

The rearrangement joins TRBV5-8 to TRBJ2-7; D is undetermined. Trimming took 2 bases from V and 5 from J, leaving 14 bases between them. Germline V gene data show CDR1 as SGHTS and CDR2 as YDEGEE. This CDR3 is 14 amino acids long. Here the CDR3 DNA reads TGTGCCAGCAGCTTAGCCCGACTTGTGAACGAGCAGTACTTC. This codes for CASSLARLVNEQYF.

In this sample, this clone turned up once. The V call is TRBV4-1, the J call TRBJ1-5, with 7 bases that match TRBD1. The CDR3 runs 15 residues. The junction had 8 bases not matched to a gene; V was cut back by 1 base and J by 8 bases. Germline assignment: CDR1 MGHRA and CDR2 YSYEKL. The CDR3 nucleotides read TGCGCCAGCAGCCAAGTTCCACAGGGGATTGAGCCCCAGCATTTT. Its translation: CASSQVPQGIEPQHF.

The chain recombines TRBV4-3 with TRBJ1-1; D remains ambiguous. The CDR3 runs to 14 residues. Trimming removed 1 base from V and 1 base from J, with 7 bases in between. Germline values: CDR1 LGHNA, CDR2 YSLEER. The CDR3: CASSQADSNTEAFF. The CDR3 DNA is TGCGCCAGCAGCCAAGCGGACTCGAACACTGAAGCTTTCTTT.

The chain joins TRBV11-3 to TRBJ1-1; D is perhaps TRBD1 (5 bases). The CDR3 is 14 amino acids. Trimming cost V 3 bases and J 4 bases, with 12 bases left between them. Germline values: CDR1 SGHNT, CDR2 YENEEA. Written as DNA, the CDR3 is TGTGCCAGCAGCTTCGAGTGGGGGGGCACTGAAGCTTTCTTT. This encodes CASSFEWGGTEAFF.